This TCR beta chain was obtained from a study of blood T cell repertoires in COVID-19. Enrolled through a virtual design, the participants were between roughly 18 and 95 years of age and came from 24 US areas. The CDR3 loop spans 15 amino acids. V was clipped by 3 bases and J by 4 bases; unmatched bases: 2. CDR1 is MNHEY and CDR2 is SMNVEV in the germline V gene (reference sequence). As handled by the study authors: The authors estimated nucleated cell counts from reference gene primer amplification. Only in-frame clones appear in the TCRdb table, and some are missing; sequencing was by immunoSEQ multiplex PCR. That table gives V, J and clone size, and the DNA gave D and trimming. The sample carries under 500,000 clones, 70% to 90% recorded once.

This chain links TRBV27 with TRBJ2-2, with 10 bases that match TRBD1. The sequencing sample was made of PBMCs or T cells enriched from blood (not recorded which). This TCR was recovered from a woman under 30 with acute COVID-19. CDR3 protein: CASSFGTGATGELFF. In nucleotides, the CDR3 is TGTGCCAGCAGTTTCGGGACAGGGGCCACCGGGGAGCTGTTTTTT.